Listed below are T cell receptor beta chains from one sample, sequenced in a study of T cells in Graves' hyperthyroidism and ophthalmopathy. One entry per CDR3 protein, called by TCRdb with MiXCR from the multiplex PCR reads. The sample has some 380,000 distinct CDR3 sequences, approximately 15% seen once. Sample: blood. The source of these receptors is a man aged 25 to 45 with Graves' hyperthyroidism that later progressed to Graves' ophthalmopathy. Each CDR3 is given with its conserved first and last residue. Fields, in order: D gene, J gene, clone size, V gene, CDR3 DNA, CDR3 protein. The D gene is left open where the match is weak. For some rows the clone size is stated as once, few or many, or as a class when expanded; others skip it.

TRBD1 TRBJ2-2 many TRBV7-2 TGTGCCAGCAGCTACAGGGGGACGAACACCGGGGAGCTGTTTTTT CASSYRGTNTGELFF
. TRBJ1-1 . TRBV5-5 TGTGCCAGCAGCTTAGGGACTCCTGGACGGTCCTGGAAGGACACTGAAGCTTTCTTT CASSLGTPGRSWKDTEAFF
TRBD2 TRBJ2-3 many TRBV7-8 TGTGCCAGCAGCTTAGATTCAGCGGGGGGGTGGTCAGATACGCAGTATTTT CASSLDSAGGWSDTQYF
. TRBJ2-1 many TRBV6-2/TRBV6-3 TGTGCCAGCAGTTATTTGTCTAGCAAAGGGTACAATGAGCAGTTCTTC CASSYLSSKGYNEQFF
. TRBJ2-1 . TRBV30 TGTGCCTGGAGTGTACACCTCAATGAGCAGTTCTTC CAWSVHLNEQFF
. TRBJ2-2 . TRBV30 TGTGCCTGGAGTGGAATGACAGCACTGAACACCGGGGAGCTGTTTTTT CAWSGMTALNTGELFF
. TRBJ1-5 few TRBV4-1 TGCGCCAGCAGCCCAACACAGTTAGTACGGGCTCAGCCCCAGCATTTT CASSPTQLVRAQPQHF
. TRBJ1-2 few TRBV20-1 TGCAGTGCTTCCCAACTGGAGCTCTATGGCTACACCTTC CSASQLELYGYTF
. TRBJ2-1 many TRBV7-2 TGTGCCAGCAGCCCACAGGGCGGGGCTGCGGGTGAGCAGTTCTTC CASSPQGGAAGEQFF
TRBD2 TRBJ2-2 many TRBV6-2/TRBV6-3 TGTGCCAGCAGTTATGGTGCGGGGGGAAACACCGGGGAGCTGTTTTTT CASSYGAGGNTGELFF
TRBD2 TRBJ2-1 many TRBV20-1 TGCAGTGTACTAGCGGGGGGGCCGAGGAATGAGCAGTTCTTC CSVLAGGPRNEQFF
. TRBJ2-5 . TRBV18 TGTGCCAGCTATCGATCCAGGGAAGAGACCCAGTACTTC CASYRSREETQYF
TRBD2 TRBJ2-7 . TRBV7-6 TGTGCCAGCAGCTTAGGGGACGGGCGGGGGAACTCCTACGAGCAGTACTTC CASSLGDGRGNSYEQYF
. TRBJ2-3 many TRBV12-3/TRBV12-4 TGTGCCAGCAGGCCGTGGGCAGGGGGGATAACAGATACGCAGTATTTT CASRPWAGGITDTQYF
. TRBJ1-1 few TRBV20-1 TGCAGTGCTAGAGGGGCCCGCGTGTGGACAGCTATGAACACTGAAGCTTTCTTT CSARGARVWTAMNTEAFF
. TRBJ2-7 many TRBV5-6 TGTGCCAGCAGCACCGGAACCTACGAGCAGTACTTC CASSTGTYEQYF
TRBD1 TRBJ1-3 . TRBV5-1 TGCGCCAGCAGCTCCGGACAGGCAACTGGAAACACCATATATTTT CASSSGQATGNTIYF
. TRBJ2-3 . TRBV2 TGTGCCAGCAGTAGGACGCCAGATACGCAGTATTTT CASSRTPDTQYF
TRBD1 TRBJ2-5 many TRBV28 TGTGCCAGCGCACCGGGACAGGGCCGAAAAGAGACCCAGTACTTC CASAPGQGRKETQYF
. TRBJ2-1 many TRBV7-8 TGTGCCAGCAGCTTAGCCGACCTCTTAGTCGAGTTCTTC CASSLADLLVEFF
. TRBJ1-5 many TRBV6-1 TGTGCCAGCAGTGAAGCGCTGGGGGTAAGCAATCAGCCCCAGCATTTT CASSEALGVSNQPQHF
. TRBJ2-2 many TRBV20-1 TGCAGTGCTAGAGACCGCGGGGGCCCGAACACCGGGGAGCTGTTTTTT CSARDRGGPNTGELFF
. TRBJ2-4 many TRBV11-2 TGTGCCAGCAGCTTGGTCTTAGCCAAAAACATTCAGTACTTC CASSLVLAKNIQYF
. TRBJ2-7 many TRBV6-2/TRBV6-3 TGTGCCAGCACCAACGCGGGGACACCCCCCTACGAGCAGTACTTC CASTNAGTPPYEQYF
TRBD1 TRBJ1-6 many TRBV12-3/TRBV12-4 TGTGCCAGCAGTTTATCGGACAGGGGAGGATCACCCCTCCACTTT CASSLSDRGGSPLHF
TRBD1 TRBJ2-3 many TRBV11-2 TGTGCCAGCAGCTTTTCGACAGGGATGGGCACAGATACGCAGTATTTT CASSFSTGMGTDTQYF
. TRBJ2-3 . TRBV25-1 TGTGCCAGCAGTGAGGGGGGGGGGCACACAGATACGCAGTATTTT CASSEGGGHTDTQYF
. TRBJ2-3 . TRBV24-1 TGTGCCACCCAGGCGGGTCCTCACGCGGGGAGCACAGATACGCAGTATTTT CATQAGPHAGSTDTQYF
TRBD1 TRBJ1-1 once TRBV25-1 TGTGCCAGCAGTGAATACAGGGGGAAGGGCGAAGCTTTCTTT CASSEYRGKGEAFF
. TRBJ1-5 many TRBV28 TGTGCCAGCAGTTTAAGGGGCGTAGCAAATCAGCCCCAGCATTTT CASSLRGVANQPQHF
TRBD2 TRBJ2-3 . TRBV24-1 TGTGCCACCAGTAGGCGGGGGGGGGCAGATACGCAGTATTTT CATSRRGGADTQYF
. TRBJ2-3 many TRBV2 TGTGCCAGCAGTTCTAGGACAGATACGCAGTATTTT CASSSRTDTQYF
TRBD1 TRBJ1-1 few TRBV6-2/TRBV6-3 TGTGCCAGCAGTTACTCGGGGTTTGGACAGGGACGCTTGAACACTGAAGCTCTCTTT CASSYSGFGQGRLNTEALF
. TRBJ2-1 . TRBV4-2 TGTGCCAGCAGCCAAGAGTTCAGGGAAGCCAATGAGCAGTTCTTC CASSQEFREANEQFF
TRBD2 TRBJ2-7 many TRBV12-3/TRBV12-4 TGTGCCAGCAGCGCCGGGACTAGAGCGTACGAGCAGTACTTC CASSAGTRAYEQYF
. TRBJ2-1 many TRBV5-1 TGCGCCAGCAGCTTGGGTTACCTACAGACCTTCGACAATGAGCAGTTCTTC CASSLGYLQTFDNEQFF
. TRBJ1-2 many TRBV28 TGTGCCAGCAGTTCGGTGTACGGCTACACCTTC CASSSVYGYTF
. TRBJ1-1 few TRBV19 TGTGCCAGCAGACAGGCGAACACTGAAGCTTTCTTT CASRQANTEAFF
. TRBJ1-5 . TRBV13 TGTGCCAGCAGCCCCTCGGGGGGAACCCAGCATTTT CASSPSGGTQHF
. TRBJ2-3 many TRBV7-9 TGTGCCAGCAGTCAGAGGACGTCAGATACGCAGTATTTT CASSQRTSDTQYF
TRBD2 TRBJ2-7 many TRBV11-2 TGTGCCAGCAGCGCCCGACTAGCGAACACCTACGAGCAGTACTTC CASSARLANTYEQYF
. TRBJ2-2 . TRBV19 TGTGCCAGTAGTAGCCACGGGGATGGGACCGGGGAGCTGTTTTTT CASSSHGDGTGELFF